The T cell receptor (beta chain) under discussion was sequenced for a study of blood T cell repertoires in COVID-19. TCRdb keeps only in-frame clones here, not all; method: immunoSEQ multiplex PCR. The sample has about 330,000 clones, more than 85% seen once. This TCR was recovered from a woman aged 30 to 39 who had recovered from COVID-19. The sample taken for sequencing was PBMCs or T cells enriched from blood (not recorded which).

This CDR3 reads CASSRGGSNSPLHF. The CDR3 nucleotides read TGTGCCAGCAGCCGCGGGGGCTCTAATTCACCCCTCCACTTT. V and J are TRBV28 and TRBJ1-6; weak D call: TRBD1 (6 bases). V was pared by 6 bases and J by 6 bases, with 12 bases between. From germline, CDR1 is MDHEN and CDR2 SYDVKM. The CDR3 is made up of 14 amino acids.